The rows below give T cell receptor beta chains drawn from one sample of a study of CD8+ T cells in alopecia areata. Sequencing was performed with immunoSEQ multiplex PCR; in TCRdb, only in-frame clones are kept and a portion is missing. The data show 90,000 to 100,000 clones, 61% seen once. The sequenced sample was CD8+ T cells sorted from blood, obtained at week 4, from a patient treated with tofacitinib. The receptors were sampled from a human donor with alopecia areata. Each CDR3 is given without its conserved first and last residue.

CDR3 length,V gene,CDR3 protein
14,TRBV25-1,ASSGFRDRPYNEQF
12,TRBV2,ASRDGQGDTEAF
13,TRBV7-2,ASSTSRTSNQPQH
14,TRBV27,ASSLSGRTDYNEQF
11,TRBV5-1,ASSLAREDGYT
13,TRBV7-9,ASSSPGQDTDTQY
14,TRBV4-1,ASSQVGTGTNYGYT
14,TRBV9,ASSGGTSESTDTQY
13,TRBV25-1,ASSASQGYGNTIY
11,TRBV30,AWSGTGGDEQF
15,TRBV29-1,SVEPRTSGGAQETQY
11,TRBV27,ASSSGQGIEAF
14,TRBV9,ASSVTRQGGFYGYT
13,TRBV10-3,AISESGQLNQPQH
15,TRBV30,ACSGTGPPGLLGRGY
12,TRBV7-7,ASSPTGNTGELF